This T cell receptor beta chain was obtained from a study of T cell changes during pregnancy in multiple sclerosis. TCRdb keeps only in-frame clones here, not all; method: immunoSEQ multiplex PCR. The repertoire includes 60,000 to 85,000 clones, roughly nine tenths of them detected once, and approximately 1.5% sits in the top ten. The CDR3 runs to 15 residues. Trimming cost V 4 bases and J 3 bases, with 15 bases left between them. Germline V gene sequence: CDR1 SGHTA, CDR2 FQGNSA. The chain employs TRBV7-2 and TRBJ2-5; D perhaps matches TRBD2 (7 bases). Here the sequenced sample was peripheral blood, taken in the second trimester of pregnancy. The receptor was derived from a female donor with multiple sclerosis, enrolled in a pregnancy study. CDR3 nucleotide sequence: TGTGCCAGCAGCTATTCGGGGGGCTACAAAGAGACCCAGTACTTC. Translation: CASSYSGGYKETQYF.